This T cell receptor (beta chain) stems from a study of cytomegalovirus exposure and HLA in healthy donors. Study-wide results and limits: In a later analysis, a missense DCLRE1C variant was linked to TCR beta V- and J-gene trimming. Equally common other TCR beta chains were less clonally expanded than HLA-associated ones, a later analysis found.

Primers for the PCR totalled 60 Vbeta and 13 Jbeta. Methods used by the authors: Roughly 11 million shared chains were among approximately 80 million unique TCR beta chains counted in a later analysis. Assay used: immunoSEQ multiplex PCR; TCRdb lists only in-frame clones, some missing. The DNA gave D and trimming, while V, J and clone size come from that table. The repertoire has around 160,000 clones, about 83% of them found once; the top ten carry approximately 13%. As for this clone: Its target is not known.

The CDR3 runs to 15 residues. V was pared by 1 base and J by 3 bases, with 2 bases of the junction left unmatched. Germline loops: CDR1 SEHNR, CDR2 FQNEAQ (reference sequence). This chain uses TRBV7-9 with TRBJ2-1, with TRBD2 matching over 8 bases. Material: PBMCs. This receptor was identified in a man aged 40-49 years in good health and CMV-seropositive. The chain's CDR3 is CASSLGTSYYNEQFF. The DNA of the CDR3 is TGTGCCAGCAGCTTAGGGACTAGCTACTACAATGAGCAGTTCTTC.